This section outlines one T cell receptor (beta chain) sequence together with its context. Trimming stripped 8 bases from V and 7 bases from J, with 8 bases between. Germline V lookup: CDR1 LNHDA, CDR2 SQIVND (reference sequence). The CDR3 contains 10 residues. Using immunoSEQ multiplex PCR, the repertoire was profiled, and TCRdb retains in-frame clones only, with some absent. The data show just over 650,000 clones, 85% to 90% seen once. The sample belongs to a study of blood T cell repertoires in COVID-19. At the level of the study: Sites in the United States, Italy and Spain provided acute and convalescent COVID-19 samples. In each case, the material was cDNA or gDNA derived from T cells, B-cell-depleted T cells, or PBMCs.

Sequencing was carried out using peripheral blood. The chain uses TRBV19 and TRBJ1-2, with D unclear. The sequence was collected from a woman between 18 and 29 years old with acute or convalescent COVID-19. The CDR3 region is CASRYPGYTF. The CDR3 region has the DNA TGTGCCAGTCGGTACCCTGGCTACACCTTC.